One and the same sample provided the 8 T cell receptor beta chains below, sequenced in a study of siplizumab effects on memory and regulatory T cells. Sequencing used immunoSEQ multiplex PCR; TCRdb keeps in-frame clones, though not all of them. The data show some 100,000 clones, roughly 94% seen once. What was sequenced was Tregs sorted from blood. These receptors all come from a human donor in good health.

The chain links TRBV5-1 to TRBJ2-2; TRBD2 is a possible D gene (5 bases). Trimming left V 3 bases short and J 3 bases short, with 9 bases between. The CDR3 length is 14 residues. Germline values: CDR1 SGHRS, CDR2 YFSETQ. CDR3 sequence: CASSWTADTGELFF. The CDR3 bases are TGCGCCAGCAGCTGGACTGCGGACACCGGGGAGCTGTTTTTT.

The V gene is TRBV11-2, the J gene TRBJ1-1; D unclear. The CDR3 has 12 amino acids. V was clipped by 3 bases and J by 4 bases, with 6 bases between them. CDR1 and CDR2 (germline): SGHAT, FQNNGV. The CDR3 spells CASSFTLTEAFF. CDR3 bases: TGTGCCAGCAGCTTCACTCTCACTGAAGCTTTCTTT.

This sequence joins TRBV20-1 and TRBJ1-1, with TRBD1 identical over 7 bases. The V gene end was trimmed by 5 bases and the J gene end by 11 bases; junction bases not matched to a gene: 8. Germline CDR1 and CDR2: DFQATT and SNEGSKA (reference sequence). CDR3 length: 11 residues. The CDR3 sequence: CSAHRGPEAFF. The CDR3, as DNA: TGCAGTGCTCACAGGGGACCGGAGGCTTTCTTT.

V usage is TRBV7-8 and J usage is TRBJ1-5, with D maybe TRBD1 (5 bases). Germline CDR1 SGHVS, CDR2 FQNEAQ. The CDR3 extends over 17 amino acids. V lost 2 bases and J lost 2, with 16 bases in between. CDR3 nucleotides: TGTGCCAGCAGCTTAAGATTTTTGGAACAGGGCAATCAGCCCCAGCATTTT. Encoded protein: CASSLRFLEQGNQPQHF.

Only a few counts were recorded for this clone. This chain joins TRBV6-1 and TRBJ1-1; D might be TRBD1 (6 bases). V was clipped by 6 bases and J by 0 bases, with 14 bases between them. CDR1 and CDR2 (germline): MNHNS, SASEGT. The CDR3 loop spans 15 amino acids. This CDR3 is CASRAGHTMNTEAFF. The CDR3 region has the DNA TGTGCCAGCAGGGCGGGACACACCATGAACACTGAAGCTTTCTTT.

The chain uses TRBV10-3 and TRBJ2-2, with TRBD2 identical over 7 bases. V shed 2 bases, J shed 3 bases, and the junction held 3 bases outside the gene matches. CDR1 ENHRY and CDR2 SYGVKD come from the germline V gene. The CDR3 is 15 amino acids. CDR3 in DNA: TGTGCCATCAGTGAGCGCGGGAGAGACACCGGGGAGCTGTTTTTT. The encoded protein is CAISERGRDTGELFF.

The rearrangement uses TRBV5-8 and TRBJ2-2; D gene uncertain. Germline CDR1 SGHTS, CDR2 YDEGEE. V gave up 3 bases and J gave up 7 bases, with 16 bases separating them. The CDR3 loop spans 15 amino acids. The CDR3 region is CASSSKTRVSGELFF. CDR3 coding DNA: TGTGCCAGCAGCTCTAAGACCCGAGTGAGCGGGGAGCTGTTTTTT.

This clone was observed a single time. J is TRBJ1-2 and V is TRBV6-1; no clear D gene. This CDR3 comprises 13 residues. Germline V gene lookup returns CDR1 MNHNS and CDR2 SASEGT. V dropped 3 bases and J dropped 8 bases, with 13 bases sitting between them. The CDR3 bases are TGTGCCAGCAGTGACTTGGCGGGTCGAGGCTACACCTTC. Its protein is CASSDLAGRGYTF.